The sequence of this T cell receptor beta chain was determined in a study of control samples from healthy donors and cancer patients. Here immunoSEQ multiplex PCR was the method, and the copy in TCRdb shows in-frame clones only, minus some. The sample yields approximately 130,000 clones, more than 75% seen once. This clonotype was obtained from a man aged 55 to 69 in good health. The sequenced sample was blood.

DNA for the CDR3: TGTGCCAGTAGGGGACGACAGGGTGTCACAGATACGCAGTATTTT. It codes for CASRGRQGVTDTQYF. The chain joins TRBV19 to TRBJ2-3; 7 bases fit TRBD1. V gave up 6 bases and J gave up 2 bases; unmatched junction bases: 8. The germline gives CDR1 LNHDA, CDR2 SQIVND (reference sequence). The CDR3 loop spans 15 amino acids.